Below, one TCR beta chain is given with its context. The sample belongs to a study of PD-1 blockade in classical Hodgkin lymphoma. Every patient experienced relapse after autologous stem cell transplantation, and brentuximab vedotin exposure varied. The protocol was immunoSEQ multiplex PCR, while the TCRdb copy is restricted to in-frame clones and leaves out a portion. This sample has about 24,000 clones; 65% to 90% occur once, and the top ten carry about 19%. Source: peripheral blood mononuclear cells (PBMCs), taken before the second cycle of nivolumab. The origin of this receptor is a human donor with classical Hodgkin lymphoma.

CDR3 loop: CASSLSGSNEQFF. DNA for the CDR3: TGTGCCAGCAGCTTGTCGGGATCCAATGAGCAGTTCTTC. The chain joins TRBV11-3 to TRBJ2-1, with a possible D match to TRBD2 (5 bases). Trimming removed 3 bases from V and 6 bases from J, with 9 bases in between. Per the germline V gene, CDR1 is SGHNT and CDR2 is YENEEA. The CDR3 is 13 amino acids. Full variable domain (rest looked up from reference TRBV11-3 and TRBJ2-1): EAGVVQSPRYKIIEKKQPVAFWCNPISGHNTLYWYLQNLGQGPELLIRYENEEAVDDSQLPKDRFSAERLKGVDSTLKIQPAELGDSAVYLCASSLSGSNEQFFGPGTRLTVL.